Shown below are 2 T cell receptor beta chains from a single sample sequenced in a study of OX40 agonist ivuxolimab in advanced cancers. Generated by immunoSEQ multiplex PCR, the TCRdb table keeps only in-frame clones and is missing some. The sample has under 85,000 clones, about nine tenths seen once. This sample comprised CD4+ or CD8+ T cells sorted from blood, obtained in a trial of the OX40 agonist ivuxolimab. The receptors were gathered from an adult with an advanced solid tumor such as melanoma, head and neck, liver or kidney cancer.

J is TRBJ2-1 and V is TRBV7-2; 11 bases match TRBD2. This CDR3 has 14 residues. Germline V gene lookup returns CDR1 SGHTA and CDR2 FQGNSA. With V trimmed by 3 bases and J by 16 bases, 11 bases remained unmatched. The CDR3 coding sequence is TGTGCCAGCAGCTTGGGACTAGCGGTTATGCTTCAATTCTTC. Its translation: CASSLGLAVMLQFF.

The chain combines TRBV14 with TRBJ2-3, with 8 positions matching TRBD2. CDR3 length: 18 amino acids. V was clipped by 1 base and J by 2 bases; unmatched bases: 11. Per the germline V gene, CDR1 is SGHDN and CDR2 is FVKESK. CDR3 loop: CASSQGERGRTYTDTQYF. The CDR3 coding sequence is TGTGCCAGCAGCCAAGGGGAGCGGGGGCGGACGTACACAGATACGCAGTATTTT.